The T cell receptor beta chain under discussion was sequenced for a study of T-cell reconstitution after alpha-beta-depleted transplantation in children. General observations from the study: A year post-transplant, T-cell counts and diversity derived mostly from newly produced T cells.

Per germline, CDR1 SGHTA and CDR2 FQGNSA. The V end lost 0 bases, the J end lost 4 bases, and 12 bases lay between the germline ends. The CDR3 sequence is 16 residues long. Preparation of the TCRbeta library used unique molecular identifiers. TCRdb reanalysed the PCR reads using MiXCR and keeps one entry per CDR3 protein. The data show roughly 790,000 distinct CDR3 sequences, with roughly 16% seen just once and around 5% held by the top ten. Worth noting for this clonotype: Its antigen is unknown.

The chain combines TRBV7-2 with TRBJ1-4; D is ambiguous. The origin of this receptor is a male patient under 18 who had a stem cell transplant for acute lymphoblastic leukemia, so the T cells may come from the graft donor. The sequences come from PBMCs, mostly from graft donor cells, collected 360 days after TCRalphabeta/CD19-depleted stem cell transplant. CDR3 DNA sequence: TGTGCCAGCAGCTTAGCGCGGCAGACCTTTAATGAAAAACTGTTTTTT. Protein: CASSLARQTFNEKLFF.